Below, 2 T cell receptor beta chains from the same sample are listed, as sequenced in a study of T cells in Graves' hyperthyroidism and ophthalmopathy. The investigators amplified TCR beta CDR3 regions from RNA transcripts. Using the HTBI primer set, a first-round RT-PCR was run on the TCR CDR3. One entry per CDR3 protein results from TCRdb running MiXCR on the multiplex PCR reads. This table has 400,000 to 500,000 distinct CDR3 sequences, roughly an eighth appearing once. The sequencing input was blood. All receptors derive from a woman in her late teens or twenties with Graves' hyperthyroidism.

The rearrangement joins TRBV6-2 or TRBV6-3 to TRBJ2-7, with D uncertain. The CDR3 is 15 residues long. The V end lost 4 bases, the J end lost 1 base, and 14 bases lay between the germline ends. Per the germline V gene, CDR1 is MNHEY and CDR2 is SVGEGT. CDR3 residues: CASSWSLQNSYEQYV. The CDR3 DNA is TGTGCCAGCAGTTGGTCGCTTCAGAATTCCTACGAGCAGTACGTC.

This clonotype was counted ten times or more. The chain employs TRBV11-2 and TRBJ1-1; D perhaps matches TRBD1 (5 bases). With 2 bases removed from V and 5 bases from J, the gap between germline ends came to 9 bases. Looked up from germline, CDR1 is SGHAT and CDR2 is FQNNGV. The CDR3 has 13 residues. The DNA for the CDR3 is TGTGCCAGCAGCTTAATAGGGGAGACTGAAGCTTTCTTT. It is translated as CASSLIGETEAFF.